This TCR beta chain was retrieved from a study of T cell responses to AZD1222 COVID-19 vaccine. Study-wide results and limits: Distributed over spike, vaccine-associated CD4 TCRs predominated at 160-218 and 743-854. White British donors predominated, females outnumbered males, and clonal diversity was possibly underestimated. Only after the peak T cell response were repertoires sampled. Nearly half of unique spike-specific TCRs reportedly avoided B.1.351 and B.1.1.7 mutated regions.

CDR1 and CDR2 from the germline V gene are KGHDR and SFDVKD. This CDR3 is 17 amino acids long. With 3 bases removed from V and 11 bases from J, the gap between germline ends came to 25 bases. Concerning this clone: The antigen remains unidentified.

Sequenced by immunoSEQ multiplex PCR; TCRdb stores in-frame clones only, minus some. This table has over 120,000 clones, about nine tenths appearing once. The material sequenced was peripheral blood, taken 28 days after the second AZD1222 dose. This rearrangement joins TRBV24-1 to TRBJ1-5; no clear D gene. This receptor was obtained from an adult who received the AZD1222 COVID-19 vaccine. In nucleotides, the CDR3 is TGTGCCACCAGTGATCCCCCGACCCCTGAAGGCCACTCCGCCCAGCATTTT. This encodes CATSDPPTPEGHSAQHF.